This T cell receptor beta chain was captured in a study of human T cells and chemical hapten exposure. Study context: Small pooled library volume differences mainly caused per-sample TCR yield variation.

The library put unique molecular identifiers onto individual cDNA molecules. From the RACE reads, TCRdb called clonotypes with MiXCR, one entry per CDR3 protein. Among under 300,000 distinct CDR3 sequences listed, 7.5% to 9% were seen once. The time point here: pre-sensitization, week 0. This sample's treatment: therapeutic diphenylcyclopropenone sensitization with weekly scalp DPC. Prior to application of each patch test, blood was drawn. CDR3 size: 13 residues. Germline V gene lookup returns CDR1 MDHEN and CDR2 SYDVKM. Trimming removed 2 bases from V and 7 bases from J, with 12 bases in between. The clonotype originates from a woman in her thirties or forties with alopecia areata. Some clones in this sample may be carry-over from other donors' samples. The chain has TRBV28 and TRBJ2-7; the D is unclear. This sample comprised whole blood, obtained in connection with sensitization to the hapten diphenylcyclopropenone (DPC). CDR3 DNA: TGTGCCAGCAGTTTAGGCGGTAACTTAGAGCAGTACTTC. Protein: CASSLGGNLEQYF.